The 17 T cell receptor beta chains listed next were all sequenced from one sample in a study of T-cell memory formation after mild COVID-19. TCRdb recomputed calls from the 5' RACE reads with MiXCR, one row per CDR3 protein. The repertoire holds 550,000 to 700,000 distinct CDR3 sequences, with around 15% as singletons. Sequencing input: PBMCs or a T cell subset sorted from them (not recorded which). Receptor source: an adult woman who had mild COVID-19 (a few samples of this study predate the infection). Cell type and time point are not known.

This clonotype was seen many times. The rearrangement uses TRBV7-6 and TRBJ1-1; 7 bases are a match to TRBD1. Germline-derived CDR1 and CDR2 are SGHVS and FNYEAQ. The CDR3 length is 14 residues. V was clipped by 5 bases and J by 1 base; unmatched bases: 4. The CDR3 nucleotides are TGTGCCAGCAGCGCGGGACAGTCGAACACTGAAGCTTTCTTT. Translating gives CASSAGQSNTEAFF.

The chain is built from TRBV3-1 and TRBJ2-7; D possibly corresponds to TRBD1 (6 bases). From germline, CDR1 is LGHDT and CDR2 YNNKEL (reference sequence). Trimming took off 3 bases at V and 4 bases at J, with 16 bases between the two ends. This CDR3 region has 15 residues. The CDR3 is CASSHLQGLAYEQYF. CDR3 coding DNA: TGTGCCAGCAGCCACCTTCAGGGGTTAGCGTACGAGCAGTACTTC.

This clonotype was found many times. The rearrangement uses TRBV7-9 and TRBJ2-2, with no clear D. The CDR3 runs to 13 residues. Deletions cut 10 bases from V and 3 bases from J, with 12 bases between. CDR1 is SEHNR, CDR2 FQNEAQ, per germline (reference sequence). The CDR3 loop reads CATPPGYTGELFF. In DNA, the CDR3 is TGTGCCACCCCGCCGGGTTACACCGGGGAGCTGTTTTTT.

There are a few counts of this clonotype. The V and J genes are TRBV5-1 and TRBJ1-2; D uncertain. This CDR3 region has 14 residues. Deletions cut 0 bases from V and 0 bases from J, with 6 bases between. CDR1 and CDR2 (germline): SGHRS, YFSETQ. The CDR3: CASSLASANYGYTF. For the CDR3, the DNA is TGCGCCAGCAGCTTGGCAAGCGCTAACTATGGCTACACCTTC.

Many counts were recorded for this clonotype. The chain combines TRBV12-3 or TRBV12-4 with TRBJ1-1, with TRBD1 matching 7 bases. The length of the CDR3 is 15 residues. V lost 5 bases and J lost 1; bases outside the gene matches: 7. The CDR3 bases are TGTGCCAGCAGTCTTAACAGGGGATGGAACACTGAAGCTTTCTTT. Its translation: CASSLNRGWNTEAFF.

This clonotype was seen only a few times. J is TRBJ2-3 and V is TRBV7-8; D uncertain. The CDR3 runs to 12 residues. V lost 1 base and J lost 8, with 7 bases in between. Germline values: CDR1 SGHVS, CDR2 FQNEAQ. This CDR3 is CASSLVSGTQYF. The CDR3 DNA reads TGTGCCAGCAGCTTAGTTTCGGGTACGCAGTATTTT.

V is TRBV10-3 and J is TRBJ1-2; D remains ambiguous. The CDR3 has 13 residues. Germline-derived CDR1 and CDR2 are ENHRY and SYGVKD. The V and J ends lost 6 bases and 4 bases respectively, with 12 bases between them. The DNA for the CDR3 is TGTGCCATCAGCGCGCAGGTTAGCTATGGCTACACCTTC. Translating it yields CAISAQVSYGYTF.

This clonotype was seen a few times. The chain uses TRBV29-1 and TRBJ1-5; 7 bases are shared with TRBD1. Losses at the gene ends were 7 bases for V and 0 bases for J; bases not matched to a gene: 6. This CDR3 is built from 14 residues. CDR1 is SQVTM, CDR2 ANQGSEA, per germline. The CDR3 reads CSATGTDSNQPQHF. Written as DNA, the CDR3 is TGCAGCGCGACCGGGACAGATAGCAATCAGCCCCAGCATTTT.

In this sample, this clonotype turned up a few times. V usage is TRBV9 and J usage is TRBJ1-2; the D gene is possibly TRBD1 (5 bases). CDR3 size: 14 residues. CDR1 and CDR2 from the germline V gene are SGDLS and YYNGEE. Trimming left V 5 bases short and J 3 bases short, with 14 bases between. CDR3 sequence reads: CASRRDGGDYGYTF. The CDR3 nucleotides read TGTGCCAGCAGGAGAGATGGGGGGGACTATGGCTACACCTTC. The full variable domain, with the rest looked up from reference TRBV9 and TRBJ1-2, is DSGVTQTPKHLITATGQRVTLRCSPRSGDLSVYWYQQSLDQGLQFLIQYYNGEERAKGNILERFSAQQFPDLHSELNLSSLELGDSALYFCASRRDGGDYGYTFGSGTRLTVV.

CDR3 coding DNA: TGTGCCACCAGTGATTTGAACACAGATACGCAGTATTTT. This codes for CATSDLNTDTQYF. The chain combines TRBV24-1 with TRBJ2-3; D remains ambiguous. Germline values: CDR1 KGHDR, CDR2 SFDVKD. This CDR3 has 13 amino acids. The germline V and J ends were trimmed by 0 bases and 2 bases, with 2 bases remaining between them.

The sample holds many counts of this clonotype. The rearrangement links TRBV4-3 to TRBJ2-1; perhaps TRBD2 as D (5 bases). V gave up 1 base and J gave up 7 bases, with 11 bases separating them. There are 14 residues in the CDR3. Looked up from germline, CDR1 is LGHNA and CDR2 is YSLEER. CDR3: CASSQGPTGNEQFF. CDR3 DNA sequence: TGCGCCAGCAGCCAAGGCCCCACGGGGAATGAGCAGTTCTTC.

This chain links TRBV7-9 with TRBJ2-3, with D possibly TRBD1 on 5 matching bases. This CDR3 is 15 amino acids long. Germline V gives CDR1 SEHNR, CDR2 FQNEAQ (reference sequence). Trimming took 5 bases from V and 4 from J, leaving 16 bases between them. CDR3: CASSPTLRGPDTQYF. The CDR3 DNA follows: TGTGCCAGCAGCCCGACTCTTAGGGGTCCAGATACGCAGTATTTT.

The J gene is TRBJ2-3, the V gene TRBV5-4; unclear D gene. V gave up 0 bases and J gave up 4 bases, with 6 bases separating them. Germline values: CDR1 SGHNT, CDR2 YYREEE (reference sequence). There are 13 residues in the CDR3. The CDR3 region is CASSLAYADTQYF. The CDR3 DNA follows: TGTGCCAGCAGCTTGGCCTACGCAGATACGCAGTATTTT. Full variable domain (remainder filled in from reference TRBV5-4 and TRBJ2-3): ETGVTQSPTHLIKTRGQQVTLRCSSQSGHNTVSWYQQALGQGPQFIFQYYREEENGRGNFPPRFSGLQFPNYSSELNVNALELDDSALYLCASSLAYADTQYFGPGTRLTVL.

In this sample, this clonotype turned up a few times. The genes are TRBV12-3 or TRBV12-4 and TRBJ2-2, with 7 nucleotides matching TRBD1. This CDR3 spans 14 amino acids. The ends lost 6 bases at V and 7 bases at J; junction bases unmatched: 8. CDR3: CASRFLRQGGELFF. CDR3 coding DNA: TGTGCCAGCAGGTTCCTTCGACAGGGCGGGGAGCTGTTTTTT.

The chain joins TRBV19 to TRBJ2-2; weak D call: TRBD1 (6 bases). This CDR3 is 16 amino acids long. V lost 5 bases to trimming and J lost 5 bases, with 18 bases between them. Per the germline V gene, CDR1 is LNHDA and CDR2 is SQIVND (reference sequence). The CDR3 DNA reads as TGTGCCAGTAGTGTCCCGTTACAGGGTAGGACCGGGGAGCTGTTTTTT. Encoded protein: CASSVPLQGRTGELFF.

This clonotype was counted only a few times. V and J are TRBV24-1 and TRBJ2-1; D is undetermined. The germline V gene encodes CDR1 KGHDR and CDR2 SFDVKD. The CDR3 runs to 16 residues. The V end lost 4 bases, the J end lost 0 bases, and 12 bases lay between the germline ends. CDR3 in amino acids: CATSEYGTSSYNEQFF. Here the CDR3 DNA reads TGTGCCACCAGTGAATATGGAACAAGCTCCTACAATGAGCAGTTCTTC.

The V gene is TRBV5-1, the J gene TRBJ2-2; no clear D. The CDR3 contains 16 residues. Germline V gene lookup returns CDR1 SGHRS and CDR2 YFSETQ. The V end lost 0 bases, the J end lost 7 bases, and 16 bases lay between the germline ends. The CDR3 here is CASSLAQRGPDGELFF. The DNA for the CDR3 is TGCGCCAGCAGCTTGGCCCAGAGAGGCCCCGACGGGGAGCTGTTTTTT.